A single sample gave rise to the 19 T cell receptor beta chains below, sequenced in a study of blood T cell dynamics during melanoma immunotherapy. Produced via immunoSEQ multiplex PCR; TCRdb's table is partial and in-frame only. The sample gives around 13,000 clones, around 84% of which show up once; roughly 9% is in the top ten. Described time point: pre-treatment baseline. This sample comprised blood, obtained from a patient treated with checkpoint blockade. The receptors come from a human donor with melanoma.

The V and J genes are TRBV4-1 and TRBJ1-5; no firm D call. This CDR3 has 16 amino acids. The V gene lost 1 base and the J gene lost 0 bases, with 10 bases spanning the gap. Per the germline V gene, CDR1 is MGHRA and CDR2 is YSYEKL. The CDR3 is CASSQAADYSNQPQHF. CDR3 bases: TGCGCCAGCAGCCAAGCTGCAGATTATAGCAATCAGCCCCAGCATTTT.

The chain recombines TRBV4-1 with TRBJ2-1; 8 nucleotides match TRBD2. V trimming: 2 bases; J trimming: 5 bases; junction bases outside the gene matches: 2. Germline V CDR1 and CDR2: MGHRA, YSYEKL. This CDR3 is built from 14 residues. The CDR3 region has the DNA TGCGCCAGCAGCCAATTAGCGGGAAACAATGAGCAGTTCTTC. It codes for CASSQLAGNNEQFF.

Here the CDR3 DNA reads TGTGCCAGTAGTGGACAGGGGTTCTACGAGCAGTACTTC. Translation gives CASSGQGFYEQYF. The V and J genes are TRBV19 and TRBJ2-7; 9 nucleotides align to TRBD1. The CDR3 runs to 13 residues. Germline loops: CDR1 LNHDA, CDR2 SQIVND (reference sequence). The J segment lost 3 bases and the V segment lost 5 bases, leaving 2 bases of the junction unmatched.

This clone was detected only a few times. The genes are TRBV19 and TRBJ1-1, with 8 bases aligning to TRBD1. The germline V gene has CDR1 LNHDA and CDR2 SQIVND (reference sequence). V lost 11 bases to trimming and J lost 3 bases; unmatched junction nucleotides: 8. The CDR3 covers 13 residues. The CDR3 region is CAAQQGVYTEAFF. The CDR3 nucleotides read TGTGCCGCTCAACAGGGGGTGTACACTGAAGCTTTCTTT.

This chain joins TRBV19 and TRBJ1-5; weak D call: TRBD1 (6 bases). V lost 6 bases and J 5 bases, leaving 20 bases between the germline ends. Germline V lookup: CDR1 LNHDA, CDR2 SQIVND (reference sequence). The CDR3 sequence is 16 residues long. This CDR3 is CASSQLAGQSYQPQHF. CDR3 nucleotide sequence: TGTGCCAGTAGCCAATTGGCCGGACAGAGCTATCAGCCCCAGCATTTT.

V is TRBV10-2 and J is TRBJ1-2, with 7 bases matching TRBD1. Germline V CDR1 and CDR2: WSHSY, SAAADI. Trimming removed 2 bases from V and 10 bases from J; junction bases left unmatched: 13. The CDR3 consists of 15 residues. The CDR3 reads CASSEPRTGVVFYTF. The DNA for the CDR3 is TGCGCCAGCAGTGAGCCGCGGACAGGAGTCGTTTTCTACACCTTC.

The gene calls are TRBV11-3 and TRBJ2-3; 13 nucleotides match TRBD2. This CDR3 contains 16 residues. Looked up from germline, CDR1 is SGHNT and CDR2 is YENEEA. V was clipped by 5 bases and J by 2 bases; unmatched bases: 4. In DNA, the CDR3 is TGTGCCAGCAGCCCAGGACTAGCGGGGGACACAGATACGCAGTATTTT. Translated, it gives CASSPGLAGDTDTQYF.

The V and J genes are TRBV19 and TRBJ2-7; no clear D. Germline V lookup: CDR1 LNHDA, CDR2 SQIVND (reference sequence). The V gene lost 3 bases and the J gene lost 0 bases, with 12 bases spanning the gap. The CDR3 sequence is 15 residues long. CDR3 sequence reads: CASSISSRNSYEQYF. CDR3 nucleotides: TGTGCCAGTAGTATTTCTTCTCGCAACTCCTACGAGCAGTACTTC.

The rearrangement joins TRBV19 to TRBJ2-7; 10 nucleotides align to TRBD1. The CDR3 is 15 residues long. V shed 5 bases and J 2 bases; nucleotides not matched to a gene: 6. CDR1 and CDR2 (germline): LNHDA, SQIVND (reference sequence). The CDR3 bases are TGTGCCAGTAGTCCAGCGACAGGGGGCACCTACGAGCAGTACTTC. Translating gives CASSPATGGTYEQYF.

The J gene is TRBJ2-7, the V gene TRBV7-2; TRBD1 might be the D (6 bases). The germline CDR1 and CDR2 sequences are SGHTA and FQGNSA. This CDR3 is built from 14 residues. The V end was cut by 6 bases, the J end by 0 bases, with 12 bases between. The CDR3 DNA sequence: TGTGCCAGCAGTTCAAACAGGGTCTCCTACGAGCAGTACTTC. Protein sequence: CASSSNRVSYEQYF.

In nucleotides, the CDR3 is TGTGCCAGCAAAAAAGCGTCGGAAAAACTGTTTTTT. This translates into CASKKASEKLFF. The chain joins TRBV6-1 to TRBJ1-4; D remains ambiguous. The CDR3 has 12 amino acids. The germline V gene has CDR1 MNHNS and CDR2 SASEGT. V was trimmed by 7 bases and J by 8 bases, leaving 11 bases between them.

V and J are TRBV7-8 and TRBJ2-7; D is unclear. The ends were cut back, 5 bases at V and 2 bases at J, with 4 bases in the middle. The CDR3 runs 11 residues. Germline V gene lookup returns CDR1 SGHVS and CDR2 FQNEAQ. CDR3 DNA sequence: TGTGCCAGCAGCATAACCTACGAGCAGTACTTC. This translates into CASSITYEQYF.

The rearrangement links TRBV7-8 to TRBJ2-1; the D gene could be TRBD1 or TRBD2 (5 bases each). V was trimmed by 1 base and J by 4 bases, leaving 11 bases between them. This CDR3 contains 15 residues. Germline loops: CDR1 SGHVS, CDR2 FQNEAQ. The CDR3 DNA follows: TGTGCCAGCAGCTTAGACAGGAGACTATACAATGAGCAGTTCTTC. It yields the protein CASSLDRRLYNEQFF.

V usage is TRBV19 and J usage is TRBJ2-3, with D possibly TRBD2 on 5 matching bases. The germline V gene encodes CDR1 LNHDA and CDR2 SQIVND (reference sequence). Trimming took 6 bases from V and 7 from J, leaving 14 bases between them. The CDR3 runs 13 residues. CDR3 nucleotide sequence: TGTGCCAGTAGGATCCGGGAAGAAAATACGCAGTATTTT. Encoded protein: CASRIREENTQYF. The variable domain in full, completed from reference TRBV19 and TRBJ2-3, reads DGGITQSPKYLFRKEGQNVTLSCEQNLNHDAMYWYRQDPGQGLRLIYYSQIVNDFQKGDIAEGYSVSREKKESFPLTVTSAQKNPTAFYLCASRIREENTQYFGPGTRLTVL.

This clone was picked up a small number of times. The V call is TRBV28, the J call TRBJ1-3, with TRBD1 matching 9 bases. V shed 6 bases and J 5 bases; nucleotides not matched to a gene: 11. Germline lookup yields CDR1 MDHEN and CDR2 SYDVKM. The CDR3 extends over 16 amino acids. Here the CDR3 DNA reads TGTGCCAGCAGGGGGACAGGGTTTGTGTCTCGAAACACCATATATTTT. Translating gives CASRGTGFVSRNTIYF. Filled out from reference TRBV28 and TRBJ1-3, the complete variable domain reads DVKVTQSSRYLVKRTGEKVFLECVQDMDHENMFWYRQDPGLGLRLIYFSYDVKMKEKGDIPEGYSVSREKKERFSLILESASTNQTSMYLCASRGTGFVSRNTIYFGEGSWLTVV.

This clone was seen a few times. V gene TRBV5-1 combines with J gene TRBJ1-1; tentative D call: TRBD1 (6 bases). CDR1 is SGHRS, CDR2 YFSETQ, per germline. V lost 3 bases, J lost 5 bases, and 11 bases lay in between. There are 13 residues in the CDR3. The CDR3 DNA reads TGCGCCAGCAGCTCAACAGGGCAGACTGAAGCTTTCTTT. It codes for CASSSTGQTEAFF.

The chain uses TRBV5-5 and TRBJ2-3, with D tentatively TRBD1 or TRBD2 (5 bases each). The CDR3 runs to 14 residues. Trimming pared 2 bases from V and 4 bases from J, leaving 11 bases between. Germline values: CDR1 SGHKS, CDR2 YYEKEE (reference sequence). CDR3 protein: CASSLFGAPDTQYF. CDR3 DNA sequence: TGTGCCAGCAGCTTATTCGGGGCGCCAGATACGCAGTATTTT.

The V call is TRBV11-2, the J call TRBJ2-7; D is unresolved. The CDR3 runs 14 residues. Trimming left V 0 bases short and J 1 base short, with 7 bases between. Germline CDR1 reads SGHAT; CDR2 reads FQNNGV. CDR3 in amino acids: CASSLEAVSYEQYF. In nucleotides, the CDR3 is TGTGCCAGCAGCTTAGAGGCTGTATCCTACGAGCAGTACTTC.

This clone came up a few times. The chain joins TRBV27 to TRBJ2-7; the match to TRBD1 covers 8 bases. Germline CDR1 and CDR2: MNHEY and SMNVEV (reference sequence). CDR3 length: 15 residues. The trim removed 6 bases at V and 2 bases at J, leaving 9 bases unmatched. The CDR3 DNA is TGTGCCAGCAGCCGGACTCAACAGGGGGCCTACGAGCAGTACTTC. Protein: CASSRTQQGAYEQYF.